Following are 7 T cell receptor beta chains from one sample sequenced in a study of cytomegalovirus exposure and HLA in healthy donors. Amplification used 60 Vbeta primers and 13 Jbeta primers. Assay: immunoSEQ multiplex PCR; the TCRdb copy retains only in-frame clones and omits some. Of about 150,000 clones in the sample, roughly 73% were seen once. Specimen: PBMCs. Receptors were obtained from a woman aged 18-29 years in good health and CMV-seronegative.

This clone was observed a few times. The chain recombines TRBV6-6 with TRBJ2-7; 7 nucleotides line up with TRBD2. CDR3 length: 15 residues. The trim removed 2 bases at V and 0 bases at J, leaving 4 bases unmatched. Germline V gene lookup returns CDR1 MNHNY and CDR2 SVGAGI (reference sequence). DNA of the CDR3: TGTGCCAGCAGTTACCGAGCGGGGAGCTCCTACGAGCAGTACGTC. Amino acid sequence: CASSYRAGSSYEQYV.

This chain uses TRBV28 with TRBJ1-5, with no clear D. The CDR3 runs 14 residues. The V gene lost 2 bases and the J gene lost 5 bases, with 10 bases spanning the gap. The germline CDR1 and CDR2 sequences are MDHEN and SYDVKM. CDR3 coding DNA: TGTGCCAGCAGTTTAACGGGGTCATATCAGCCCCAGCATTTT. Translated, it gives CASSLTGSYQPQHF.

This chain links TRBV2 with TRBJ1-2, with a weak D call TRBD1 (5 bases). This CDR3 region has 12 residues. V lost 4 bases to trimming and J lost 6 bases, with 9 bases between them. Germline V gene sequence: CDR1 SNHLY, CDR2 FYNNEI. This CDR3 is CASSVRGDGYTF. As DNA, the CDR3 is TGTGCCAGCAGTGTCCGGGGGGATGGCTACACCTTC.

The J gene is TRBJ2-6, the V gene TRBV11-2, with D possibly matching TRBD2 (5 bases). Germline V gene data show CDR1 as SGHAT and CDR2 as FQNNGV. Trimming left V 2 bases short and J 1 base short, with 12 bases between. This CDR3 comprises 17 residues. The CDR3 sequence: CASSLSGSASGANVLTF. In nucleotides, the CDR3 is TGTGCCAGCAGCTTAAGCGGTTCGGCGTCTGGGGCCAACGTCCTGACTTTC. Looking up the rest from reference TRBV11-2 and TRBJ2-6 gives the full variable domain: EAGVAQSPRYKIIEKRQSVAFWCNPISGHATLYWYQQILGQGPKLLIQFQNNGVVDDSQLPKDRFSAERLKGVDSTLKIQPAKLEDSAVYLCASSLSGSASGANVLTFGAGSRLTVL.

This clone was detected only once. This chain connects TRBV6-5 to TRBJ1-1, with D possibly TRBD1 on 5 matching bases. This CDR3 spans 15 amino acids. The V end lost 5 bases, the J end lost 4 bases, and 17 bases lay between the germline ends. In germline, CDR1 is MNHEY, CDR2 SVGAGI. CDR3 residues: CASSPPWGPATEAFF. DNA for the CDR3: TGTGCCAGCAGTCCCCCCTGGGGCCCCGCCACTGAAGCTTTCTTT.

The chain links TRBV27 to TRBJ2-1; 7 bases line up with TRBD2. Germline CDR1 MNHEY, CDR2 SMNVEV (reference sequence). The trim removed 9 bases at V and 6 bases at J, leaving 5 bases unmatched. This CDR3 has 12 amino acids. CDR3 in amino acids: CASLGRPNEQFF. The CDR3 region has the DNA TGTGCCAGTCTCGGGAGGCCCAATGAGCAGTTCTTC.

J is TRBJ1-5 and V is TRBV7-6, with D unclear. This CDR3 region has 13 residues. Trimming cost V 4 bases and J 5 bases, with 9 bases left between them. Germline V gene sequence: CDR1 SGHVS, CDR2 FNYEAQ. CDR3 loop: CASSSREDQPQHF. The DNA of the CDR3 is TGTGCCAGCAGCTCACGGGAAGATCAGCCCCAGCATTTT.